Listed below are T cell receptor beta chains from one sample, sequenced in a study of blood T cell repertoires in COVID-19. Measured with immunoSEQ multiplex PCR; TCRdb has only the in-frame clones, and not every one. The repertoire holds under 250,000 clones, with about 79% as singletons. The sequenced sample was PBMCs or T cells enriched from blood (not recorded which). These receptors came from a woman in her 40s with acute COVID-19. CDR3s leave out the opening cysteine and the closing phenylalanine or tryptophan.

V	J	CDR3
TRBV4-1	TRBJ1-5	ASSLEAGDGRNQPQH
TRBV6-5	TRBJ2-1	ASSQSGGSYNEQF
TRBV10-1	TRBJ2-3	ASSAGTGDTQY
TRBV7-2	TRBJ1-4	ASSLANEKLF
TRBV30	TRBJ1-6	AWSVPGGMSSYNSPLH
TRBV25-1	TRBJ2-7	ASSESRTGGSYEQY
TRBV10-3	TRBJ2-7	AISALKLVEANYEQY
TRBV7-3	TRBJ1-5	ASSSQTGADSNQPQH
TRBV7-9	TRBJ1-6	ASSTGTGRNSPLH
TRBV4-1	TRBJ2-7	ASSQGTYYEQY
TRBV7-9	TRBJ1-3	ASSFPSTGLSGNTIY
TRBV20-1	TRBJ2-1	SASRGSYNEQF
TRBV7-2	TRBJ2-7	ASSSQRGREQY
TRBV11-3	TRBJ2-2	ASTWTGDTGELF
TRBV30	TRBJ2-7	AWSRDYEQY
TRBV4-3	TRBJ2-2	ASSQEESTNTGELF
TRBV9	TRBJ1-1	ASSVGLDTTNTEAF
TRBV3-1/TRBV3-2	TRBJ2-3	ASSPPAGGRTDTQY
TRBV30	TRBJ2-3	AWTTSGRRNTQY
TRBV23-1	TRBJ2-2	ASGQGASIGGELF
TRBV9	TRBJ2-7	ASSPGTISSEQY
TRBV5-4	TRBJ1-1	ASSRVLQGSEAF
TRBV7-2	TRBJ2-7	ASNKRDSSYEQY
TRBV30	TRBJ1-3	AWSQGSGNTIY
TRBV19	TRBJ2-5	ASSGPGGETQY
TRBV6-5	TRBJ2-7	ASSRTGGGTYEQY
TRBV3-1/TRBV3-2	TRBJ2-6	ASSLLSGANVLT
TRBV7-9	TRBJ2-2	ASSLVWTGNTGELF
TRBV9	TRBJ2-1	ASSGDPGLAGFREQF
TRBV3-1/TRBV3-2	TRBJ2-7	ASSLLGQGHEQY
TRBV7-2	TRBJ1-6	ASSIRDRDSPLH
TRBV19	TRBJ2-7	ASSIEREGHYEQY
TRBV23-1	TRBJ1-4	ASSIWDRKDEKLF
TRBV7-2	TRBJ2-3	ASSSPGNTDTQY
TRBV28	TRBJ1-2	ASSSLLFLA
TRBV19	TRBJ2-3	ASSIGLANTDTQY
TRBV7-9	TRBJ1-1	ASSPPRSWAAF
TRBV3-1/TRBV3-2	TRBJ2-6	ASSQGGGSGANVLT
TRBV24-1	TRBJ1-6	ATSDLDRFSYNSPLH
TRBV5-1	TRBJ1-4	ASSHTGGPNEKLF
TRBV7-8	TRBJ1-5	ASSAGQTPVNSNQPQH